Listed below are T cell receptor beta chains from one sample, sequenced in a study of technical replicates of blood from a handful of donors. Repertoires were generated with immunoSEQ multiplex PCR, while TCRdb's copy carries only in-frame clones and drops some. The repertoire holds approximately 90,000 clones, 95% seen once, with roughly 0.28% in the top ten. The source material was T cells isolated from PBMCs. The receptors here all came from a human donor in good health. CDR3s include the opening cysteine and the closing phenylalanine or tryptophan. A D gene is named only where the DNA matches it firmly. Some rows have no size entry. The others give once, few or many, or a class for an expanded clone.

TGTGCCAGCAGTTTGTCGGGACAGGGAAGGGGGTACTTC,CASSLSGQGRGYF,.,TRBV28,TRBJ2-7,TRBD1
TGTGCCGGAGGGGACAGCATGAACACTGAAGCTTTCTTT,CAGGDSMNTEAFF,.,TRBV2,TRBJ1-1,TRBD1
TGTGCCAGCAGCTTAGCGAGGGTCGTGAACACTGAAGCTTTCTTT,CASSLARVVNTEAFF,.,TRBV7-8,TRBJ1-1,.
TGTGCCAGCAGCTTAGGAGCGGGACCGTCCTACGAGCAGTACTTC,CASSLGAGPSYEQYF,.,TRBV7-6,TRBJ2-7,TRBD2
TGTGCCAGCAGGGACAGGGAAGGGTACTATGGCTACACCTTC,CASRDREGYYGYTF,.,TRBV6-1,TRBJ1-2,TRBD1
TGTGCCAGCAGTCCCGCAGGGGGAAGCACTGAAGCTTTCTTT,CASSPAGGSTEAFF,.,TRBV28,TRBJ1-1,TRBD1
TGTGCCAGCAGCCCGTGGACTAACTCCTACGAGCAGTACTTC,CASSPWTNSYEQYF,.,TRBV7-2,TRBJ2-7,.
TGCAGCGTTGAAAAGGCGGGGGACGTAACTGAAGCTTTCTTT,CSVEKAGDVTEAFF,.,TRBV29-1,TRBJ1-1,.
TGTGCCAGCTCATCGGCGGTTTGGGGGCTAAGCACAGATACGCAGTATTTT,CASSSAVWGLSTDTQYF,.,TRBV18,TRBJ2-3,.
TGCGCCAGCAGCCAAAAATCAGAGGGCCAGAACAATGAGCAGTTCTTC,CASSQKSEGQNNEQFF,.,TRBV4-1,TRBJ2-1,.
TGCGCCAGCAGCCAAGTTGGGTTGAAGAGGGAGGGGGGAGACAATGAGCAGTTCTTC,CASSQVGLKREGGDNEQFF,.,TRBV4-1,TRBJ2-1,.
TGTGCCAGCAGTGTCCGGAGGGGGCAGCAGTACTTC,CASSVRRGQQYF,.,TRBV2,TRBJ2-7,.
TGTGCCAGCAGCCGAAACCAGGGGGCGAGGGACACTGAAGCTTTCTTT,CASSRNQGARDTEAFF,once,TRBV7-9,TRBJ1-1,TRBD1
TGTGCCAGCAGCACACAGGGTAACACTGAAGCTTTCTTT,CASSTQGNTEAFF,.,TRBV6-6,TRBJ1-1,.
TGTGCCAGCAGCCGTAGCGGGAAGGGGGGTTACGAGCAGTACTTC,CASSRSGKGGYEQYF,.,TRBV28,TRBJ2-7,TRBD2
TGTGCCAGCAGCTTAGAGGCCCAGGGTTACTACGAGCAGTACTTC,CASSLEAQGYYEQYF,.,TRBV7-2,TRBJ2-7,.
TGTGCCAGCAGTGACCACGGGACAGGGGGAGAGACCCAGTACTTC,CASSDHGTGGETQYF,once,TRBV25-1,TRBJ2-5,TRBD1
TGTGCCAGCTCACCACAGGGGTACGACACTGAAGCTTTCTTT,CASSPQGYDTEAFF,once,TRBV18,TRBJ1-1,.
TGCGCCAGCAGCTTGGCAGGGCGGGAGACCCAGTACTTC,CASSLAGRETQYF,.,TRBV5-1,TRBJ2-5,.
TGTGCCAGCAGCTTCCCCTTCACTAGCGCGAACACCGGGGAGCTGTTTTTT,CASSFPFTSANTGELFF,.,TRBV7-2,TRBJ2-2,TRBD2
TGTGCCACCAGCAGAGGACAGGCTGGCTACACCTTC,CATSRGQAGYTF,.,TRBV15,TRBJ1-2,.
TGTGCCAGCAGCCTAATAAGGGGGTCTTCGGAGAGAGCCCAGTACTTC,CASSLIRGSSERAQYF,.,TRBV11-2,TRBJ2-5,.
TGTGCCAGCTCACCACGTCAGGTGGTGGATACGCAGTATTTT,CASSPRQVVDTQYF,.,TRBV18,TRBJ2-3,.
TGCGCCAGCAGCCAAGATCAGGCTACCTACAATGAGCAGTTCTTC,CASSQDQATYNEQFF,.,TRBV4-1,TRBJ2-1,.
TGTGCCAGCAGCTTATATAACGGAGCAGATGGCTACACCTTC,CASSLYNGADGYTF,.,TRBV7-3,TRBJ1-2,.
TGCGCCAGCAGCTTGGCGACAGGGGGCGACTATGGCTACACCTTC,CASSLATGGDYGYTF,.,TRBV5-1,TRBJ1-2,TRBD1
TGCGCCAGCAGCAGACAGGGGGACACCGGGGAGCTGTTTTTT,CASSRQGDTGELFF,.,TRBV5-1,TRBJ2-2,TRBD1
TGTGCCAGCCCGAAAGGGGGTGGTAGGGGTGAGCAGTTCTTC,CASPKGGGRGEQFF,.,TRBV2,TRBJ2-1,.
TGCGCCAGCAGCCTCATTGGACAGGGAGAAAAACTGTTTTTT,CASSLIGQGEKLFF,.,TRBV5-1,TRBJ1-4,TRBD1
TGCAGCGTGACCCCACAGGAATTGGCCTACAATGAGCAGTTCTTC,CSVTPQELAYNEQFF,.,TRBV29-1,TRBJ2-1,.
TGTGCCTGGAGTACACCCACAGGGGCAACTAATGAAAAACTGTTTTTT,CAWSTPTGATNEKLFF,.,TRBV30,TRBJ1-4,TRBD1
TGTGCCAGCAGTGATAAGGGACTAGTCTGGACCAATGAGCAGTTCTTC,CASSDKGLVWTNEQFF,.,TRBV2,TRBJ2-1,TRBD2
TGCGCCAGCAGTCAATCGAATTGCAACCGGGACAACTACAATGAGCAGTTCTTC,CASSQSNCNRDNYNEQFF,.,TRBV23-1,TRBJ2-1,.
TGTGCCAGCAGCCCGGAGGTCGAGCAGTACTTC,CASSPEVEQYF,.,TRBV7-9,TRBJ2-7,.
TGTGCCAGCAGTAGGATTAGGGGAGCTTTCTTT,CASSRIRGAFF,.,TRBV28,TRBJ1-1,.
TGTGCCAGCAGCTTCTCTCGCGGGAGGGCCCCCGTTTACAATGAGCAGTTCTTC,CASSFSRGRAPVYNEQFF,once,TRBV13,TRBJ2-1,TRBD2
TGTGCCAGTCGCCTCGTAGCTCGAGAGACCCAGTACTTC,CASRLVARETQYF,.,TRBV27,TRBJ2-5,.
TGTGCCAGCAGTGACTCGTCTAGCGGGGACTACAATGAGCAGTTCTTC,CASSDSSSGDYNEQFF,.,TRBV6-4,TRBJ2-1,TRBD2
TGTGCCAGCAGCCGTCGGGGGGGGATCAGCGCAGATACGCAGTATTTT,CASSRRGGISADTQYF,.,TRBV7-3,TRBJ2-3,TRBD2
TGTGCTAGCAGCTCCGGGACTAGCCACTACAATGAGCAGTTCTTC,CASSSGTSHYNEQFF,.,TRBV7-7,TRBJ2-1,TRBD2
TGTGCCAGCAGTTCAATCCGACAGGCCCAAACGACGTATGGCTACACCTTC,CASSSIRQAQTTYGYTF,.,TRBV27,TRBJ1-2,.
TGTGCCAGCAGCGTAACGGCTAGCGGGAGCCGAGGCACCGGGGAGCTGTTTTTT,CASSVTASGSRGTGELFF,.,TRBV9,TRBJ2-2,TRBD2
TGTGCCAGCAGCTTAGGCAGGGGAAGTAATCAGCCCCAGCATTTT,CASSLGRGSNQPQHF,.,TRBV11-2,TRBJ1-5,.
TGTGCCAGCAGTTACATTCCTAGCGGGGGGAAATACGAGCAGTACTTC,CASSYIPSGGKYEQYF,.,TRBV6-6,TRBJ2-7,TRBD2
TGTGCCAGCAGCACCGGGACAGGGGACGGCTACACCTTC,CASSTGTGDGYTF,.,TRBV5-4,TRBJ1-2,TRBD1
TGTGCCAGCTCACTAAATAGTCCAGGGGGTTACACTGAAGCTTTCTTT,CASSLNSPGGYTEAFF,.,TRBV18,TRBJ1-1,TRBD1
TGTGCCTGGAGTGTTGGAGGGGGCCTCGGATCCGGCTACACCTTC,CAWSVGGGLGSGYTF,.,TRBV30,TRBJ1-2,TRBD1
TGTGCCAGCAGTTTCCTCGGGACTGCCTACGAGCAGTACTTC,CASSFLGTAYEQYF,.,TRBV28,TRBJ2-7,.
TGTGCCAGCAGCTTGGGCGACACAGATACGCAGTATTTT,CASSLGDTDTQYF,.,TRBV5-4,TRBJ2-3,.
TGTGCCAGCAGCTCGACCCGGGGGGGGACCCAGTACTTC,CASSSTRGGTQYF,.,TRBV14,TRBJ2-5,TRBD2
TGCGCCAGCTTCCCCGCGTCCCGGTCCGGGGCCAACGTCCTGACTTTC,CASFPASRSGANVLTF,.,TRBV5-1,TRBJ2-6,.
TGTGCCACCAGCAGAGGGCGGGAAGGGGCCCTCGCCTACAATGAGCAGTTCTTC,CATSRGREGALAYNEQFF,.,TRBV15,TRBJ2-1,.
TGTGCCAGCAGCTTAGGAGGGGGCGGGCAGCCCCAGCATTTT,CASSLGGGGQPQHF,.,TRBV7-9,TRBJ1-5,TRBD1